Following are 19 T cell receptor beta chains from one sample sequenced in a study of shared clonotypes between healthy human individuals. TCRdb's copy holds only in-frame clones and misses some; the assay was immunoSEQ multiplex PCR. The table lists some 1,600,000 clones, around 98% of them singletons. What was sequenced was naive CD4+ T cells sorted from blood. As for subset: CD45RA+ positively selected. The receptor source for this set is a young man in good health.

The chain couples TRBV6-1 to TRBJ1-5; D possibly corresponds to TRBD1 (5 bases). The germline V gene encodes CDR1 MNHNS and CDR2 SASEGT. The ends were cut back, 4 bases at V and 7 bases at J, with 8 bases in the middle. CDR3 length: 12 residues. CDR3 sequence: CASSGRDQPQHF. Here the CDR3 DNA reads TGTGCCAGCAGTGGCAGGGACCAGCCCCAGCATTTT.

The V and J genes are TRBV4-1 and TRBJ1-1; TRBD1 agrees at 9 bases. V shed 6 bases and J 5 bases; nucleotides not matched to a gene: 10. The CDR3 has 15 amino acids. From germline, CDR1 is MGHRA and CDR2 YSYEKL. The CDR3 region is CASRHPGQGSTEAFF. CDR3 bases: TGCGCCAGCAGGCATCCGGGACAGGGAAGTACTGAAGCTTTCTTT.

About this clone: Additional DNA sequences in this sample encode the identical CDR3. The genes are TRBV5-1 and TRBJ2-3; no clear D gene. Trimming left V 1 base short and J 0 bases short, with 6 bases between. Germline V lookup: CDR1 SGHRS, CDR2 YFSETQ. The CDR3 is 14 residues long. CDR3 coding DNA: TGCGCCAGCAGCTTGTCCAGTAGCACAGATACGCAGTATTTT. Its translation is CASSLSSSTDTQYF.

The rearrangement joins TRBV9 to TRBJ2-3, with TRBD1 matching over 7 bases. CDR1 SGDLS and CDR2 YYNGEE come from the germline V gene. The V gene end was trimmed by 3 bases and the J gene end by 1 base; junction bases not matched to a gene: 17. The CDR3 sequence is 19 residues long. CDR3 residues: CASSDRILQGLDGTDTQYF. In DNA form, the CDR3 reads TGTGCCAGCAGCGACCGAATCTTACAGGGGCTCGATGGCACAGATACGCAGTATTTT.

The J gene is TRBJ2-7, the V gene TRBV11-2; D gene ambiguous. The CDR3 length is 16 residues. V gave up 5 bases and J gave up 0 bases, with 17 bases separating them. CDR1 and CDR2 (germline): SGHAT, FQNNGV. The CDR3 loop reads CASSRYASFSSYEQYF. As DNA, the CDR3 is TGTGCCAGCAGCCGCTATGCGAGTTTCAGCTCCTACGAGCAGTACTTC.

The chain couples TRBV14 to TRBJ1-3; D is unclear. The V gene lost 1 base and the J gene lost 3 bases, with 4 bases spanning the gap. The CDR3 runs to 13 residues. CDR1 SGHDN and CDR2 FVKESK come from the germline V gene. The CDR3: CASSQVGGNTIYF. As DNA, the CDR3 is TGTGCCAGCAGCCAAGTCGGTGGAAACACCATATATTTT.

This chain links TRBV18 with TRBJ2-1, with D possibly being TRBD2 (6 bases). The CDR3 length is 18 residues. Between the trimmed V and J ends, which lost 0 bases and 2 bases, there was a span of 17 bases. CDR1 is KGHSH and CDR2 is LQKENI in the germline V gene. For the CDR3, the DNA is TGTGCCAGCTCACCACCGCAGGGACTCCTTCCCGCCTACAATGAGCAGTTCTTC. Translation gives CASSPPQGLLPAYNEQFF.

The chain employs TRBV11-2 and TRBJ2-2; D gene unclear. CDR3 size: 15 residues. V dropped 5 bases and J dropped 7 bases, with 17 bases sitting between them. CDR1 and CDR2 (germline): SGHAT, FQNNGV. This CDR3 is CASSLNIGFHGELFF. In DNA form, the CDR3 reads TGTGCCAGCAGCCTAAATATAGGGTTTCACGGGGAGCTGTTTTTT.

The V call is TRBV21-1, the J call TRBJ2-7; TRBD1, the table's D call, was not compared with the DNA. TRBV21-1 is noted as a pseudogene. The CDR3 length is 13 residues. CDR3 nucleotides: TGTGCCAGCAGGGCAGACAACTCCTACGAGCAGTACTTC. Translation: CASRADNSYEQYF.

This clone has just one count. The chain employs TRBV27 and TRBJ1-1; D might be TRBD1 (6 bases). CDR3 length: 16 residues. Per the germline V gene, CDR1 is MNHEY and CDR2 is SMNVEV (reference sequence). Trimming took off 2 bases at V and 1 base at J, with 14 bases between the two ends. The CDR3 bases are TGTGCCAGCAGTTTAGGCGGGGGGGCGCCGAACACTGAAGCTTTCTTT. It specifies CASSLGGGAPNTEAFF.

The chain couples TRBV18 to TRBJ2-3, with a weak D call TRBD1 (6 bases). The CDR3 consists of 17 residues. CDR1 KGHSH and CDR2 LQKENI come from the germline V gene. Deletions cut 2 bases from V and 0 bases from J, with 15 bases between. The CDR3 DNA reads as TGTGCCAGCTCACCAGTCTCAGGGGCAGAAAGCACAGATACGCAGTATTTT. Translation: CASSPVSGAESTDTQYF. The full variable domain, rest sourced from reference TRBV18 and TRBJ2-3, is NAGVMQNPRHLVRRRGQEARLRCSPMKGHSHVYWYRQLPEEGLKFMVYLQKENIIDESGMPKERFSAEFPKEGPSILRIQQVVRGDSAAYFCASSPVSGAESTDTQYFGPGTRLTVL.

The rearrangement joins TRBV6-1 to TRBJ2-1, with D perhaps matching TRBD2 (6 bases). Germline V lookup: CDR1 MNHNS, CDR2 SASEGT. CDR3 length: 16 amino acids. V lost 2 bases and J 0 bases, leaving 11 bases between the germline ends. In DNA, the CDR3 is TGTGCCAGCAGTGAATCGGTAGCGGCCTCCTACAATGAGCAGTTCTTC. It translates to CASSESVAASYNEQFF.

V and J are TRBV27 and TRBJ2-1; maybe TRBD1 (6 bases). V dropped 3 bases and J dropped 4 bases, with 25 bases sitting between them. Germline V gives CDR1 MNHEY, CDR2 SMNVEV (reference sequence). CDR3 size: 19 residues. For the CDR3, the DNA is TGTGCCAGCAGTTTTTTTTCCAACCCAGGAAAGGACAGTTACAATGAGCAGTTCTTC. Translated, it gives CASSFFSNPGKDSYNEQFF.

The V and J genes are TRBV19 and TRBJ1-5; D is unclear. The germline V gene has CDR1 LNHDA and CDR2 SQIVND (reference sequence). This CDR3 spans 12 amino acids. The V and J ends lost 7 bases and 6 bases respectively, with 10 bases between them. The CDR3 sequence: CASNVGSQPQHF. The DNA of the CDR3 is TGTGCCAGTAACGTAGGTAGTCAGCCCCAGCATTTT.

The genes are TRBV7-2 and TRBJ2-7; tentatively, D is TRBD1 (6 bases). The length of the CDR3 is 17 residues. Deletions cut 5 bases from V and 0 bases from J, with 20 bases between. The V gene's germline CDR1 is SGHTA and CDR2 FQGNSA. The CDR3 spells CASSPEGGFSFSYEQYF. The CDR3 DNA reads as TGTGCCAGCAGCCCGGAAGGGGGTTTCTCCTTCTCCTACGAGCAGTACTTC.

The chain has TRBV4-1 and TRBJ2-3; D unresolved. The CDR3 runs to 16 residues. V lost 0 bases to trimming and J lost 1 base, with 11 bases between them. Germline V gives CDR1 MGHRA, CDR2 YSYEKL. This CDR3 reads CASSQDFTRGTDTQYF. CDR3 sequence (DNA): TGCGCCAGCAGCCAAGATTTTACACGCGGCACAGATACGCAGTATTTT.

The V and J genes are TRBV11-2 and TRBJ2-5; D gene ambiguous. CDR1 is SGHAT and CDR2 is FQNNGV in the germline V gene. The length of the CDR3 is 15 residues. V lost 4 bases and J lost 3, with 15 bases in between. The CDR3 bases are TGTGCCAGCAGCTCGCCCATACCTTTTGAAGAGACCCAGTACTTC. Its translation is CASSSPIPFEETQYF.

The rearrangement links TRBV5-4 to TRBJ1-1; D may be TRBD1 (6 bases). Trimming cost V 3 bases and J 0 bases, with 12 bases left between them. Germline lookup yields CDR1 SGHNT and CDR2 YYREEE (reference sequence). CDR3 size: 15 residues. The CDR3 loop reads CASSSGQFLNTEAFF. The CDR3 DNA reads TGTGCCAGCAGCTCCGGACAGTTCTTGAACACTGAAGCTTTCTTT.

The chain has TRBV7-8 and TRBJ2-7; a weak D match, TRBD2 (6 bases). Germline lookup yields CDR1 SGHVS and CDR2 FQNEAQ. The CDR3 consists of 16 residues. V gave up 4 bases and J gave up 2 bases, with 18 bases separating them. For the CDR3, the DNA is TGTGCCAGCAGCTCCAATCGACTAGTCGTTCCCTACGAGCAGTACTTC. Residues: CASSSNRLVVPYEQYF. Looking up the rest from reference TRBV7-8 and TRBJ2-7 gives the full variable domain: GAGVSQSPRYKVAKRGQDVALRCDPISGHVSLFWYQQALGQGPEFLTYFQNEAQLDKSGLPSDRFFAERPEGSVSTLKIQRTQQEDSAVYLCASSSNRLVVPYEQYFGPGTRLTVT.